Each of the 6 T cell receptor beta chains below was sequenced from the same sample in a study of blood T cell repertoires in COVID-19. TCRdb's copy holds only in-frame clones and misses some; the assay was immunoSEQ multiplex PCR. The sample has around 300,000 clones; about 88% are singletons. The sample comprised PBMCs or T cells enriched from blood (not recorded which). These receptors all come from a woman in her forties or fifties who had recovered from COVID-19.

Only a few counts were recorded for this clone. The rearrangement uses TRBV30 and TRBJ1-5; D is perhaps TRBD1 (5 bases). The CDR3 has 15 amino acids. Per germline, CDR1 GTSNPN and CDR2 SVGIG (reference sequence). Deletions cut 2 bases from V and 1 base from J, with 12 bases between. The CDR3 sequence: CAWSTQGGSNQPQHF. CDR3 nucleotide sequence: TGTGCCTGGAGTACCCAGGGTGGGAGCAATCAGCCCCAGCATTTT. Drawing the rest from reference TRBV30 and TRBJ1-5, the complete variable domain is SQTIHQWPATLVQPVGSPLSLECTVEGTSNPNLYWYRQAAGRGLQLLFYSVGIGQISSEVPQNLSASRPQDRQFILSSKKLLLSDSGFYLCAWSTQGGSNQPQHFGDGTRLSIL.

The gene calls are TRBV11-2 and TRBJ2-3, with 10 bases that match TRBD2. Germline V gives CDR1 SGHAT, CDR2 FQNNGV. V shed 1 base and J 1 base; nucleotides not matched to a gene: 5. CDR3 size: 17 residues. CDR3 region: CASSLGPGLAGTDTQYF. The CDR3 region has the DNA TGTGCCAGCAGCTTAGGCCCCGGACTAGCGGGCACAGATACGCAGTATTTT.

The V call is TRBV3-1 (or the pseudogene TRBV3-2), the J call TRBJ1-6, with a weak D call TRBD1 (6 bases). CDR3 size: 13 residues. The germline V gene encodes CDR1 LGHDT and CDR2 YNNKEL (reference sequence). With 6 bases removed from V and 6 bases from J, the gap between germline ends came to 9 bases. The CDR3 region has the DNA TGTGCCAGCAGGGGGGCTGTTAATTCACCCCTCCACTTT. Residues: CASRGAVNSPLHF.

The rearrangement joins TRBV5-1 to TRBJ1-4; TRBD1 is a possible D gene (5 bases). The CDR3 covers 14 residues. The germline CDR1 and CDR2 sequences are SGHRS and YFSETQ. Trimming removed 1 base from V and 6 bases from J, with 10 bases in between. The CDR3 reads CASSLRGRDEKLFF. For the CDR3, the DNA is TGCGCCAGCAGCTTGCGGGGGAGGGATGAAAAACTGTTTTTT.

The rearrangement links TRBV30 to TRBJ1-2; unclear D gene. The germline V gene encodes CDR1 GTSNPN and CDR2 SVGIG (reference sequence). The CDR3 contains 12 residues. Trimming left V 0 bases short and J 5 bases short, with 7 bases between. CDR3 in amino acids: CAWSVAEYGYTF. As DNA, the CDR3 is TGTGCCTGGAGTGTGGCTGAATATGGCTACACCTTC.

The V gene is TRBV28, the J gene TRBJ2-3; TRBD1 aligns across 10 bases. With 4 bases clipped from V and 5 bases from J, the junction kept 9 bases outside the gene matches. CDR3 length: 16 amino acids. CDR1 and CDR2 (germline): MDHEN, SYDVKM. Here the CDR3 DNA reads TGTGCCAGCAGTTCTTCCGGGACAGGGGTGGAAGATACGCAGTATTTT. The encoded protein is CASSSSGTGVEDTQYF.